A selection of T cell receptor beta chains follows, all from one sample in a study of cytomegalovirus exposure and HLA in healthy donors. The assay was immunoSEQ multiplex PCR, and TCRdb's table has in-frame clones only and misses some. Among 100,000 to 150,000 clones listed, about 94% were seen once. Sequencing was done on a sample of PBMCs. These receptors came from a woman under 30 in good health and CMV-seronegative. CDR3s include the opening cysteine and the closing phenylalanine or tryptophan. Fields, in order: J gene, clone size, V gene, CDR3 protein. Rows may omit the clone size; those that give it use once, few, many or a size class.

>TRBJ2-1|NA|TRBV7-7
CASSRAGGNEQFF
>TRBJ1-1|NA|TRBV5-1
CASRTGQGRVGNTEAFF
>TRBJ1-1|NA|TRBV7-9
CASSPRDRATIMNTEAFF
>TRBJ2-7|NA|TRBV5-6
CASSLDHTGPTYEQYF
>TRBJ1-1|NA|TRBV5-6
CAKKGGERSLNTEAFF
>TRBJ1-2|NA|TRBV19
CASSMTGADGYTF
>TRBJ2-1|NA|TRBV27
CASSFDPSSYNEQFF
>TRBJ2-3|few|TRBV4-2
CASSQGTGSAADTQYF
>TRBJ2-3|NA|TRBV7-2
CASSLDDRGFDTQYF
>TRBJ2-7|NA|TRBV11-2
CASSLLTGQLYEQYF
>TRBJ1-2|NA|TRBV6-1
CASSGTGVGYTF
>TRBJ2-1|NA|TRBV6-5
CASRLGQGPYNEQFF
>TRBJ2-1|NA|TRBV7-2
CASRKDPTSIDEQFF
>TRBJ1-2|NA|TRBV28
CASSPSTGLGYGYTF
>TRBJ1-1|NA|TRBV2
CASGDRVAEAFF
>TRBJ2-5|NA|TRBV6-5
CASSHSRQETQYF
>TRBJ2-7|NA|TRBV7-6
CASSGSGGRGEQYF
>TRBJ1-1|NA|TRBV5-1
CASSFLTGQGGEAFF
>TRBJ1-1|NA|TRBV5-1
CASRYRGLETEAFF
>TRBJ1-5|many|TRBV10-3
CAISDGTPDQPQHF
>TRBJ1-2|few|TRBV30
CAWRMTGLNYGYTF
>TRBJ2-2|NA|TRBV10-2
CAIRTGQVNTGELFF
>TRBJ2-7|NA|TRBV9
CASSQNPGQGASDEQYF
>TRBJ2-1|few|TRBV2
CASSGGRTYNEQFF
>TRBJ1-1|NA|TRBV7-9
CASSPGMAAGAFF
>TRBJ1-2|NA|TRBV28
CASRWGQVNYGYTF
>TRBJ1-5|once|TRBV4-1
CASSQGSGGQAGQPQHF
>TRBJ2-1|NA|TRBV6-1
CASRPGLSKGNEQFF
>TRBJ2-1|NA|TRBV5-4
CASSADQGADEQFF
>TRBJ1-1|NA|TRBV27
CASSLSHMNTEAFF
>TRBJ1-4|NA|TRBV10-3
CASQSGTGNEKLFF
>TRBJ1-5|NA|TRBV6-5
CASRDVQYSNQPQHF
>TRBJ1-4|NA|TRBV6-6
CASRPSTGGEKLFF